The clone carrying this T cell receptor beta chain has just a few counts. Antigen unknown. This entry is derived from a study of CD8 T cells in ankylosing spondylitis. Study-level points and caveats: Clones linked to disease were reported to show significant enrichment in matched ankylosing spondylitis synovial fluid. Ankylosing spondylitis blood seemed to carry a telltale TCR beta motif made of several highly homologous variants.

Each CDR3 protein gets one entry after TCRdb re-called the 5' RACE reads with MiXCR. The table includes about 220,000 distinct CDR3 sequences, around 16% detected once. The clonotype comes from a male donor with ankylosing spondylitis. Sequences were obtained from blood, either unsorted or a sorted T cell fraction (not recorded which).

The DNA of the CDR3 is TGTGCCAGCAGCTTACTAGGGGAGGGATACAATGAGCAGTTCTTC. Translation gives CASSLLGEGYNEQFF. V is TRBV7-6 and J is TRBJ2-1, with TRBD2 matching 7 bases. CDR1 and CDR2 from the germline V gene are SGHVS and FNYEAQ. The CDR3 loop spans 15 amino acids. Trimming at V came to 2 bases and at J to 4 bases, leaving 5 bases not matched to a gene.